The 8 T cell receptor beta chains below were found in one sample sequenced in a study of blood T cell repertoires in COVID-19. The table came from immunoSEQ multiplex PCR; TCRdb's copy has only in-frame clones and leaves some out. The data show hundreds of thousands of clones, roughly 87% seen once. Sequencing was carried out using peripheral blood. Source of these receptors: a man between 18 and 35 years old with active or convalescent COVID-19.

The chain recombines TRBV6-5 with TRBJ1-1, with 8 bases fitting TRBD1. CDR1 is MNHEY and CDR2 is SVGAGI in the germline V gene. This CDR3 spans 15 amino acids. Trimming cost V 5 bases and J 1 base; bases outside gene matches: 6. The CDR3, as DNA: TGTGCCAGCAGTCCAGGGACAGGAACGAACACTGAAGCTTTCTTT. This translates into CASSPGTGTNTEAFF.

The chain joins TRBV4-1 to TRBJ2-7, with 16 bases fitting TRBD2. The V segment lost 2 bases and the J segment 2 bases; nucleotides outside the gene matches: 9. This CDR3 contains 19 residues. The V gene's germline CDR1 is MGHRA and CDR2 YSYEKL. In DNA, the CDR3 is TGCGCCAGCAGCCAACTGGGACTAGCGGGAGGGCCGAATCCCTACGAGCAGTACTTC. This sequence encodes CASSQLGLAGGPNPYEQYF.

The chain employs TRBV6-5 and TRBJ1-5, with D possibly being TRBD1 (6 bases). This CDR3 comprises 15 residues. Trimming took off 7 bases at V and 0 bases at J, with 13 bases between the two ends. Germline CDR1 is MNHEY and CDR2 is SVGAGI. CDR3 protein: CASKPDSYSNQPQHF. In DNA, the CDR3 is TGTGCCAGCAAGCCGGACAGCTATAGCAATCAGCCCCAGCATTTT.

The rearrangement joins TRBV7-2 to TRBJ1-2; D is perhaps TRBD1 (5 bases). Trimming took 2 bases from V and 1 from J, leaving 11 bases between them. Germline values: CDR1 SGHTA, CDR2 FQGNSA. There are 15 residues in the CDR3. The chain's CDR3 is CASSLSAGNNYGYTF. In nucleotides, the CDR3 is TGTGCCAGCAGCTTATCGGCAGGGAATAACTATGGCTACACCTTC.

About this clone: Other nucleotide sequences from this sample produce the same CDR3. The chain is built from TRBV28 and TRBJ1-2, with D maybe TRBD1 (5 bases). This CDR3 is 13 amino acids long. V lost 3 bases to trimming and J lost 2 bases, with 7 bases between them. Germline assignment: CDR1 MDHEN and CDR2 SYDVKM. The CDR3 is CASSLGQNYGYTF. In nucleotides, the CDR3 is TGTGCCAGCAGTTTGGGGCAGAACTATGGCTACACCTTC.

The chain is built from TRBV28 and TRBJ1-2; D may be TRBD1 (6 bases). This CDR3 has 14 amino acids. V lost 5 bases, J lost 2 bases, and 12 bases lay in between. Germline V lookup: CDR1 MDHEN, CDR2 SYDVKM. The CDR3 loop reads CASSQDSFNYGYTF. CDR3 nucleotide sequence: TGTGCCAGCAGTCAGGACAGTTTCAACTATGGCTACACCTTC.

This chain uses TRBV2 with TRBJ1-2; 7 nucleotides line up with TRBD1. The CDR3 contains 13 residues. Germline V CDR1 and CDR2: SNHLY, FYNNEI. Unmatched junction bases numbered 6, after V lost 8 bases and J lost 3 bases. In nucleotides, the CDR3 is TGTGCCAGCGTTCGGGACAGAGACTATGGCTACACCTTC. Translation: CASVRDRDYGYTF. The variable domain in full, with the rest retrieved from reference TRBV2 and TRBJ1-2, is EPEVTQTPSHQVTQMGQEVILRCVPISNHLYFYWYRQILGQKVEFLVSFYNNEISEKSEIFDDQFSVERPDGSNFTLKIRSTKLEDSAMYFCASVRDRDYGYTFGSGTRLTVV.

The chain couples TRBV27 to TRBJ1-5; a possible D gene is TRBD1 (5 bases). The V end lost 7 bases, the J end lost 0 bases, and 13 bases lay between the germline ends. Germline lookup yields CDR1 MNHEY and CDR2 SMNVEV (reference sequence). This CDR3 has 15 amino acids. Written as DNA, the CDR3 is TGTGCCAGCATCCTTGACAGATCTAGCAATCAGCCCCAGCATTTT. Translating gives CASILDRSSNQPQHF.